This TCR beta chain was retrieved from a study of PD-1 blockade in mismatch repair-deficient tumors. About the study: Patients had over ten mismatch repair-deficient cancer types and were previously treated and progressing.

This clone has a handful of counts. Germline V gene data show CDR1 as MNHNS and CDR2 as SASEGT. This CDR3 spans 15 amino acids. V dropped 3 bases and J dropped 0 bases, with 11 bases sitting between them. Sequencing used immunoSEQ multiplex PCR; TCRdb keeps in-frame clones, though not all of them. The repertoire consists of about 49,000 clones, with 65% to 80% occurring once and the leading ten covering 3% to 4%. The specimen comprised PBMCs, sampled before pembrolizumab treatment. This chain connects TRBV6-1 to TRBJ1-1; D gene ambiguous. This receptor was taken from an adult with mismatch repair-deficient cancer. For the CDR3, the DNA is TGTGCCAGCAGTGACCAGCGATTCTTGAACACTGAAGCTTTCTTT. The encoded protein is CASSDQRFLNTEAFF.